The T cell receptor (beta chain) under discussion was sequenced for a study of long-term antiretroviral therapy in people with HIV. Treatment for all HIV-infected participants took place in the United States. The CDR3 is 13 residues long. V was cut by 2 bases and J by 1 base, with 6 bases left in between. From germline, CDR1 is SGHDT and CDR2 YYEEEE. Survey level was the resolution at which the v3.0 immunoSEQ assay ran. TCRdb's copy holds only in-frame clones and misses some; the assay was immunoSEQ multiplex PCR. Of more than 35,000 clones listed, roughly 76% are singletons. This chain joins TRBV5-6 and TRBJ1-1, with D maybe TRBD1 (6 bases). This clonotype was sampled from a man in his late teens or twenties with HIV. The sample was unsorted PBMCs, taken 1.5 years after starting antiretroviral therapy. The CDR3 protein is CASSFRGNTEAFF. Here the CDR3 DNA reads TGTGCCAGCAGCTTCAGGGGGAACACTGAAGCTTTCTTT.